A single sample gave rise to the 3 T cell receptor beta chains below, sequenced in a study of blood T cell repertoires in COVID-19. Some clones are missing from TCRdb's copy, which holds only in-frame ones; the method was immunoSEQ multiplex PCR. The sample records just over 250,000 clones, 88% being singletons. Sequenced: peripheral blood. These receptor sequences come from an older woman with COVID-19, enrolled during active disease.

The rearrangement links TRBV27 to TRBJ1-2, with 9 bases that match TRBD1. The CDR3 runs to 15 residues. The germline gives CDR1 MNHEY, CDR2 SMNVEV (reference sequence). V shed 2 bases and J 2 bases; nucleotides not matched to a gene: 3. This chain's CDR3 is CASSLRGTGNYGYTF. The CDR3 DNA follows: TGTGCCAGCAGTTTACGGGGGACAGGGAACTATGGCTACACCTTC.

The chain combines TRBV28 with TRBJ2-3, with TRBD2 matching 11 bases. Germline V gene sequence: CDR1 MDHEN, CDR2 SYDVKM. The CDR3 consists of 17 residues. The trim removed 5 bases at V and 6 bases at J, leaving 13 bases unmatched. The CDR3 loop is CASSPFRSSGRADTQYF. The CDR3 DNA sequence: TGTGCCAGCAGTCCTTTCAGGAGTAGCGGGAGGGCCGATACGCAGTATTTT. Supplemented by reference TRBV28 and TRBJ2-3, the full variable domain reads DVKVTQSSRYLVKRTGEKVFLECVQDMDHENMFWYRQDPGLGLRLIYFSYDVKMKEKGDIPEGYSVSREKKERFSLILESASTNQTSMYLCASSPFRSSGRADTQYFGPGTRLTVL.

The J gene is TRBJ2-1, the V gene TRBV2; a weak D match, TRBD2 (5 bases). This CDR3 comprises 13 residues. Germline CDR1 is SNHLY and CDR2 is FYNNEI. V was clipped by 3 bases and J by 5 bases, with 8 bases between them. The CDR3 DNA is TGTGCCAGCAGTGAGGACTGGAACAATGAGCAGTTCTTC. Its protein product is CASSEDWNNEQFF. Drawing the rest from reference TRBV2 and TRBJ2-1, the complete variable domain is EPEVTQTPSHQVTQMGQEVILRCVPISNHLYFYWYRQILGQKVEFLVSFYNNEISEKSEIFDDQFSVERPDGSNFTLKIRSTKLEDSAMYFCASSEDWNNEQFFGPGTRLTVL.